Following are 2 T cell receptor beta chains from one sample sequenced in a study of T cell responses to AZD1222 COVID-19 vaccine. TCRdb's table, derived via immunoSEQ multiplex PCR, lists solely in-frame clones and lacks some. The sample lists 120,000 or so clones, roughly 85% seen once, with 2.5% to 3.5% in the top ten. The sample consisted of peripheral blood, taken on day 0 of AZD1222 vaccination. The receptors were sampled from an adult in good health.

V usage is TRBV12-3 or TRBV12-4 and J usage is TRBJ1-3, with D uncertain. The V end lost 8 bases, the J end lost 4 bases, and 12 bases lay between the germline ends. CDR3 length: 13 residues. This CDR3 reads CASRTQDGNTIYF. As DNA, the CDR3 is TGTGCCAGCCGCACCCAGGACGGAAACACCATATATTTT.

This chain uses TRBV7-3 with TRBJ1-2; D might be TRBD1 (5 bases). V gave up 5 bases and J gave up 6 bases, with 19 bases separating them. Germline V CDR1 and CDR2: SGHTA, FQGTGA. This CDR3 spans 15 amino acids. CDR3 coding DNA: TGTGCCAGCAGCGATGGGGGAGGCTTTGGCAATGGCTACACCTTC. This translates into CASSDGGGFGNGYTF.